This T cell receptor (beta chain) was found in a study of technical replicates of blood from a few donors. Germline assignment: CDR1 SGHTA and CDR2 FQGNSA. With 2 bases clipped from V and 4 bases from J, the junction kept 5 bases outside the gene matches. This CDR3 is 15 amino acids long. Assay: immunoSEQ multiplex PCR; the TCRdb copy retains only in-frame clones and omits some. Of roughly 80,000 clones detected, over 75% appear once; the ten largest clones hold 0.35% to 0.5%. Input material: T cells isolated from PBMCs. The chain couples TRBV7-2 to TRBJ2-7, with 10 bases identical to TRBD2. The TCR was taken from a human donor in good health. The CDR3 spells CASSLRTSGPYEQYF. CDR3 sequence (DNA): TGTGCCAGCAGCTTAAGGACTAGCGGACCTTACGAGCAGTACTTC.